This T cell receptor beta chain appears in the sequencing data of a study of T cells in Graves' hyperthyroidism and ophthalmopathy. V gave up 4 bases and J gave up 5 bases; unmatched junction bases: 13. The CDR3 spans 16 residues. Germline V gene data show CDR1 as MNHNS and CDR2 as SASEGT. The study, taken as a whole, reports: Classification by a 13 V-J model distinguished ophthalmopathy from stable hyperthyroidism.

Each diagnosis drew on symptoms, thyroxine, TRAb, thyroid ultrasound and orbital computed tomography findings. Researchers took RNA transcripts and amplified the TCR beta CDR3 regions from them. The HTBI primer set served for first-round RT-PCR of the TCR CDR3. TCRdb re-derived calls from the multiplex PCR reads in MiXCR, one entry per CDR3 protein. There are about 560,000 distinct CDR3 sequences in the sample; more than 15% occur only once, and under 8% lies in the top ten. In its sample, this clonotype was seen many times. The antigen is not known. This receptor was taken from a woman in her thirties with Graves' hyperthyroidism. The rearrangement joins TRBV6-1 to TRBJ2-5; 7 nucleotides line up with TRBD1. Material: blood. DNA for the CDR3: TGTGCCAGCAGTGGAGCCGGGACAGCGAGGGTCGAGACCCAGTACTTC. It codes for CASSGAGTARVETQYF.